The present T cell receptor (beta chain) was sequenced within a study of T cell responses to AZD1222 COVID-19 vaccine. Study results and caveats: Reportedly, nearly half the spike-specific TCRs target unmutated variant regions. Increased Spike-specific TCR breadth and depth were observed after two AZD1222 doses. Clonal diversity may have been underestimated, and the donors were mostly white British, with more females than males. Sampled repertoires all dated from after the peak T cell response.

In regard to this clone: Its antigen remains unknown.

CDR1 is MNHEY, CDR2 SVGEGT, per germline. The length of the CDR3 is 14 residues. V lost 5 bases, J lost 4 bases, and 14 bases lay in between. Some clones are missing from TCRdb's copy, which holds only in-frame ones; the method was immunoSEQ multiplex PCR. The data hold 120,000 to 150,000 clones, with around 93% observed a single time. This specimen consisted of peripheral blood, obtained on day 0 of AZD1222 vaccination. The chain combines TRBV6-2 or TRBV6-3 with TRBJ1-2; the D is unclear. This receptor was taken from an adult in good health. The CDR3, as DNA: TGTGCCAGCAGTCAAGGAGGGTCCCTCTATGGCTACACCTTC. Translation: CASSQGGSLYGYTF.